This T cell receptor (beta chain) was captured in a study of T cells after yellow fever vaccination. V lost 6 bases, J lost 2 bases, and 16 bases stayed unmatched. The germline gives CDR1 MNHNS, CDR2 SASEGT. The CDR3 runs 18 residues. A 5'RACE template-switching step, the method used to make TCR cDNA, added a universal primer site and UMIs. TCRdb passed the 5' RACE reads through MiXCR, listing each CDR3 protein once. The data show around 310,000 distinct CDR3 sequences, with over 8% seen just once and about a sixth held by the top ten. This clonotype was picked up many times. This TCR was recovered from a man aged 18 to 29 who received the YFV17D yellow fever vaccine. Here the sequenced sample was PBMCs, taken on the day of the first yellow fever vaccination. The J gene is TRBJ2-3, the V gene TRBV6-1, with 8 bases matching TRBD2. The CDR3 spells CASRERTSSLRLTDTQYF. The CDR3 DNA reads as TGTGCCAGCAGGGAGAGGACTAGCTCCCTACGCCTCACAGATACGCAGTATTTT.